These 19 T cell receptor beta chains were sequenced from one sample in a study of blood T cell repertoires in COVID-19. Profiling relied on immunoSEQ multiplex PCR, and the TCRdb table lists in-frame clones only, not all of them. The sample has more than 200,000 clones, about 88% seen once. The sample taken for sequencing was peripheral blood. The receptors were gathered from a man aged 40-49 years with acute or convalescent COVID-19.

This rearrangement joins TRBV28 to TRBJ1-2; weak D call: TRBD1 (6 bases). Per the germline V gene, CDR1 is MDHEN and CDR2 is SYDVKM. Between the trimmed V and J ends, which lost 5 bases and 3 bases, there was a span of 10 bases. The CDR3 totals 13 residues. CDR3 amino acids: CASSPTGDYGYTF. In DNA, the CDR3 is TGTGCCAGCAGTCCGACAGGAGACTATGGCTACACCTTC.

The V call is TRBV14, the J call TRBJ1-5; no definite D call. This CDR3 has 14 residues. V lost 8 bases to trimming and J lost 0 bases, with 11 bases between them. From germline, CDR1 is SGHDN and CDR2 FVKESK. CDR3 in amino acids: CASGWPVSNQPQHF. In DNA form, the CDR3 reads TGTGCCAGCGGCTGGCCTGTTAGCAATCAGCCCCAGCATTTT.

This clone was detected once. The genes are TRBV5-1 and TRBJ2-1; 9 nucleotides align to TRBD2. CDR1 is SGHRS and CDR2 is YFSETQ in the germline V gene. The CDR3 consists of 15 residues. Trimming took 4 bases from V and 4 from J; bases not matched to a gene: 6. The CDR3 DNA is TGCGCCAGCAGCACCCGACTAGCGGCATACAATGAGCAGTTCTTC. Translating it yields CASSTRLAAYNEQFF.

The sample holds a few counts of this clone. The chain carries TRBV5-5 and TRBJ1-3, with D unclear. CDR1 and CDR2 from the germline V gene are SGHKS and YYEKEE (reference sequence). Trimming cost V 0 bases and J 0 bases, with 13 bases left between them. There are 17 residues in the CDR3. The CDR3 protein is CASSLASPRFSGNTIYF. The CDR3 coding sequence is TGTGCCAGCAGCTTGGCCAGCCCCAGGTTCTCTGGAAACACCATATATTTT.

The chain has TRBV2 and TRBJ2-7, with D perhaps TRBD2 (5 bases). Trimming pared 5 bases from V and 0 bases from J, leaving 8 bases between. The CDR3 is made up of 13 amino acids. Germline CDR1 and CDR2: SNHLY and FYNNEI. The CDR3 DNA reads TGTGCCAGCAGTCCGACTAACTCCTACGAGCAGTACTTC. It is translated as CASSPTNSYEQYF.

The rearrangement links TRBV23-1 to TRBJ2-7; a possible D gene is TRBD1 (6 bases). TRBV23-1 is recorded as an ORF, its role being uncertain. Trimming left V 4 bases short and J 0 bases short, with 22 bases between. The CDR3 covers 18 residues. In nucleotides, the CDR3 is TGCGCCAGCAGTCCCTGCTCACACGGACAGTCATACTCCTACGAGCAGTACTTC. Its translation: CASSPCSHGQSYSYEQYF.

The chain couples TRBV6-5 to TRBJ2-3; 9 bases line up with TRBD2. V gave up 2 bases and J gave up 5 bases; unmatched junction bases: 8. CDR1 is MNHEY, CDR2 SVGAGI, per germline. The CDR3 is 16 amino acids. For the CDR3, the DNA is TGTGCCAGCAGTTACGGTTGGGCGGGAGGGGGAGATACGCAGTATTTT. It yields the protein CASSYGWAGGGDTQYF.

This sequence joins TRBV27 and TRBJ1-2, with a tentative D call TRBD1 (5 bases). Germline assignment: CDR1 MNHEY and CDR2 SMNVEV (reference sequence). V dropped 7 bases and J dropped 6 bases, with 18 bases sitting between them. The CDR3 totals 14 residues. CDR3 nucleotides: TGTGCCAGCACCTCGCGCGTACAGGCGAATGGCTACACCTTC. Its protein product is CASTSRVQANGYTF.

The gene calls are TRBV7-9 and TRBJ2-3; weak D call: TRBD2 (6 bases). Trimming took off 2 bases at V and 4 bases at J, with 13 bases between the two ends. CDR3 length: 15 amino acids. Germline V gives CDR1 SEHNR, CDR2 FQNEAQ (reference sequence). The CDR3 sequence is CASSLLAQVADTQYF. CDR3 sequence (DNA): TGTGCCAGCAGCTTACTAGCGCAGGTCGCAGATACGCAGTATTTT.

The chain couples TRBV28 to TRBJ1-5, with D tentatively TRBD1 (5 bases). The CDR3 totals 13 residues. CDR1 and CDR2 from the germline V gene are MDHEN and SYDVKM. V lost 2 bases and J 7 bases, leaving 9 bases between the germline ends. The CDR3 coding sequence is TGTGCCAGCAGTTTACGGGGGGGACAGCCCCAGCATTTT. Protein sequence: CASSLRGGQPQHF.

V is TRBV19 and J is TRBJ2-7; possibly TRBD1 for D (5 bases). CDR1 is LNHDA and CDR2 is SQIVND in the germline V gene (reference sequence). This CDR3 is 14 amino acids long. V shed 3 bases and J shed 2 bases, with 11 bases lying between them. In DNA form, the CDR3 reads TGTGCCAGTAGTATCACTCAGGGTCCCTACGAGCAGTACTTC. This gives the protein CASSITQGPYEQYF.

This clone was counted once. The chain employs TRBV6-5 and TRBJ2-5; 8 bases are a match to TRBD1. Per germline, CDR1 MNHEY and CDR2 SVGAGI. The CDR3 has 16 amino acids. V gave up 2 bases and J gave up 6 bases; unmatched junction bases: 11. This CDR3 reads CASSYLFSGTGKTQYF. The CDR3 DNA sequence: TGTGCCAGCAGTTACCTATTTTCCGGGACAGGAAAGACCCAGTACTTC.

The chain joins TRBV5-1 to TRBJ2-1, with a possible D match to TRBD2 (5 bases). CDR1 and CDR2 from the germline V gene are SGHRS and YFSETQ. Trimming removed 0 bases at V and 0 bases at J, with 10 bases between. The CDR3 is 16 residues long. The DNA for the CDR3 is TGCGCCAGCAGCTTGGCCTCTGGGAGCTCCTACAATGAGCAGTTCTTC. It codes for CASSLASGSSYNEQFF.

As regards this clone: The sample has other DNA sequences that encode this CDR3 too. The chain joins TRBV2 to TRBJ2-7; D ambiguous. This CDR3 region has 14 residues. Germline-derived CDR1 and CDR2 are SNHLY and FYNNEI. Trimming pared 1 base from V and 2 bases from J, leaving 9 bases between. CDR3 sequence (DNA): TGTGCCAGCAGTGAAGGCCCCGGAGCCTACGAGCAGTACTTC. As protein: CASSEGPGAYEQYF.

This chain's CDR3 is CASSQRQGGFYGYTF. The CDR3 DNA is TGTGCCAGCAGCCAGAGACAGGGTGGGTTCTATGGCTACACCTTC. The V and J genes are TRBV3-1 (or the pseudogene TRBV3-2) and TRBJ1-2; TRBD1 matches at 7 bases. This CDR3 region has 15 residues. The germline CDR1 and CDR2 sequences are LGHDT and YNNKEL (reference sequence). The V segment lost 3 bases and the J segment 4 bases; nucleotides outside the gene matches: 8.

The chain recombines TRBV21-1 with TRBJ1-5; the table assigns TRBD1, which was not confirmed against the DNA. TRBV21-1 is an annotated pseudogene. The CDR3 loop spans 19 amino acids. The CDR3 protein is CASSKASEENRASNQPQHF. CDR3 bases: TGTGCCAGCAGCAAAGCATCGGAAGAGAACAGGGCTAGCAATCAGCCCCAGCATTTT.

V is TRBV7-9 and J is TRBJ1-5; D perhaps matches TRBD1 (5 bases). V lost 1 base and J 7 bases, leaving 11 bases between the germline ends. This CDR3 spans 14 amino acids. CDR1 and CDR2 (germline): SEHNR, FQNEAQ (reference sequence). CDR3 DNA: TGTGCCAGCAGCTTAGAGGGGAATGGACAGCCCCAGCATTTT. This gives the protein CASSLEGNGQPQHF.

The chain is built from TRBV5-1 and TRBJ1-4; no clear D gene. The CDR3 loop spans 14 amino acids. CDR1 is SGHRS, CDR2 YFSETQ, per germline. Trimming shortened V by 2 bases and J by 7 bases, and 12 bases separated the two germline ends. DNA for the CDR3: TGCGCCAGCAGCTTCGGAACCCCGGGTGAAAAACTGTTTTTT. Its protein is CASSFGTPGEKLFF.

This clone is a singleton in its sample. The rearrangement uses TRBV19 and TRBJ2-2; maybe TRBD1 (5 bases). The V gene's germline CDR1 is LNHDA and CDR2 SQIVND (reference sequence). This CDR3 is 15 amino acids long. With 4 bases removed from V and 0 bases from J, the gap between germline ends came to 9 bases. The CDR3 bases are TGTGCCAGTAGTAGGGGCAGGTCGAACACCGGGGAGCTGTTTTTT. Translation: CASSRGRSNTGELFF.